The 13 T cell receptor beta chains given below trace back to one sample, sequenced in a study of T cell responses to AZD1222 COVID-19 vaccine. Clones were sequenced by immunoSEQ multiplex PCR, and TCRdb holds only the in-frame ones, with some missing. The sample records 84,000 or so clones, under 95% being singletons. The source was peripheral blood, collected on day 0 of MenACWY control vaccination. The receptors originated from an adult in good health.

CDR3 in amino acids: CASSTGTQNTEAFF. CDR3 nucleotide sequence: TGCGCCAGCAGCACCGGGACACAGAACACTGAAGCTTTCTTT. V is TRBV5-1 and J is TRBJ1-1, with D possibly being TRBD1 (6 bases). Germline values: CDR1 SGHRS, CDR2 YFSETQ. CDR3 length equals 14 residues. Trimming cost V 4 bases and J 1 base, with 11 bases left between them.

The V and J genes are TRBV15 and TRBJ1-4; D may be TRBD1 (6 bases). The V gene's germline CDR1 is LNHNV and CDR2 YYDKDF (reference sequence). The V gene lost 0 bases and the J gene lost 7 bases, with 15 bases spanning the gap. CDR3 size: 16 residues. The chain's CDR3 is CATSRDRAGGGEKLFF. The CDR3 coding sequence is TGTGCCACCAGCAGAGATCGTGCGGGGGGCGGTGAAAAACTGTTTTTT.

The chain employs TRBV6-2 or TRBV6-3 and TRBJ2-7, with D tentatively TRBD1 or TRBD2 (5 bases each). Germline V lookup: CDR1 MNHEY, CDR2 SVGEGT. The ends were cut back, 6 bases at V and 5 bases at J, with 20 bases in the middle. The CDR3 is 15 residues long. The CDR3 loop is CASSDSGTPDDEQYF. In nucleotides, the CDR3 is TGTGCCAGCAGCGACTCCGGGACCCCTGACGACGAGCAGTACTTC.

The CDR3 loop is CSVEWVGDEQFF. In nucleotides, the CDR3 is TGCAGCGTTGAATGGGTCGGCGATGAGCAGTTCTTC. V and J are TRBV29-1 and TRBJ2-1; D unclear. The CDR3 length is 12 residues. Germline values: CDR1 SQVTM, CDR2 ANQGSEA. Trimming removed 2 bases at V and 8 bases at J, with 10 bases between.

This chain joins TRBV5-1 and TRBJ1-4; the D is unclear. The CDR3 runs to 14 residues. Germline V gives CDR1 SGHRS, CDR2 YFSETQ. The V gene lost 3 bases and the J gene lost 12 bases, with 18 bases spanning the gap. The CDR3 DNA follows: TGCGCCAGCAGCTATGGACTTCTGCTTGACGAACTGTTTTTT. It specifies CASSYGLLLDELFF.

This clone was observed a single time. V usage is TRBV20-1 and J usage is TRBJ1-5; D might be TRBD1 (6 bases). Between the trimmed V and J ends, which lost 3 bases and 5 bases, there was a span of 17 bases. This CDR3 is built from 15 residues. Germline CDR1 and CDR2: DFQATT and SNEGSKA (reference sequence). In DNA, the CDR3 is TGCAGTGCTAGTATACAGGGAGGAGGAGATCAGCCCCAGCATTTT. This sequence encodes CSASIQGGGDQPQHF.

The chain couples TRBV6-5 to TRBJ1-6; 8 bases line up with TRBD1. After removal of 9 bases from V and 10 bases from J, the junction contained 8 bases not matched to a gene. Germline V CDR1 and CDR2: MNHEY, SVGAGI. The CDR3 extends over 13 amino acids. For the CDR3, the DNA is TGTGCCAGTGAGGACAGGGTATCCTCACCCCTCCACTTT. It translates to CASEDRVSSPLHF.

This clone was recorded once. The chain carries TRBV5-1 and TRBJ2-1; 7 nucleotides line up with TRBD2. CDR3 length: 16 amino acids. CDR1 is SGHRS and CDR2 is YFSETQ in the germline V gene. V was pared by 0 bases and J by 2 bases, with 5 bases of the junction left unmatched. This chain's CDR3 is CASSLDRGGTYNEQFF. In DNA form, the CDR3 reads TGCGCCAGCAGCTTGGATCGGGGAGGGACCTACAATGAGCAGTTCTTC.

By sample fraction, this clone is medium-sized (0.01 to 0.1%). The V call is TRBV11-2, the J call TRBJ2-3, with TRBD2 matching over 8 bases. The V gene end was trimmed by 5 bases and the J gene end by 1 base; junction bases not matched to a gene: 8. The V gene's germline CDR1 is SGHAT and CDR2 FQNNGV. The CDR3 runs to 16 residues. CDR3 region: CASSPKSGGRTDTQYF. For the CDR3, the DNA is TGTGCCAGCAGCCCCAAGAGCGGGGGCCGCACAGATACGCAGTATTTT.

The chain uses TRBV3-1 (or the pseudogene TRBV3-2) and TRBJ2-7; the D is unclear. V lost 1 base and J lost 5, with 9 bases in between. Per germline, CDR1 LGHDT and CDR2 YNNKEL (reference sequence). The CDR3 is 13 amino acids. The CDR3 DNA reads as TGTGCCAGCAGCCAAGGGCAGATCCACGAGCAGTACTTC. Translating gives CASSQGQIHEQYF.

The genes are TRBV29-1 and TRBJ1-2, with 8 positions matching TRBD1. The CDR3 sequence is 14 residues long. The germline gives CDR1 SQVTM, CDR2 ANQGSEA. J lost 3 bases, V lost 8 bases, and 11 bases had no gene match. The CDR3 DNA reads TGCAGCTCCCTAGGACAGGGAGGGCACTATGGCTACACCTTC. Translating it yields CSSLGQGGHYGYTF.

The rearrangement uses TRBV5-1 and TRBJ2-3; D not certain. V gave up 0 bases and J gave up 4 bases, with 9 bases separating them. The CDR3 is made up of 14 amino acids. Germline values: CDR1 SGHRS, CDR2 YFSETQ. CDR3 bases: TGCGCCAGCAGCTTGGACGGACCCCCAGATACGCAGTATTTT. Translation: CASSLDGPPDTQYF.

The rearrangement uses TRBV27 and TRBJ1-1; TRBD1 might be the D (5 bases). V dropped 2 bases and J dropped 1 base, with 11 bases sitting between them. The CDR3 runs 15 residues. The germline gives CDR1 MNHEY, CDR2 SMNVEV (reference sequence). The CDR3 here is CASSLMPQGNTEAFF. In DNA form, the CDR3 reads TGTGCCAGCAGTTTAATGCCCCAGGGGAACACTGAAGCTTTCTTT.